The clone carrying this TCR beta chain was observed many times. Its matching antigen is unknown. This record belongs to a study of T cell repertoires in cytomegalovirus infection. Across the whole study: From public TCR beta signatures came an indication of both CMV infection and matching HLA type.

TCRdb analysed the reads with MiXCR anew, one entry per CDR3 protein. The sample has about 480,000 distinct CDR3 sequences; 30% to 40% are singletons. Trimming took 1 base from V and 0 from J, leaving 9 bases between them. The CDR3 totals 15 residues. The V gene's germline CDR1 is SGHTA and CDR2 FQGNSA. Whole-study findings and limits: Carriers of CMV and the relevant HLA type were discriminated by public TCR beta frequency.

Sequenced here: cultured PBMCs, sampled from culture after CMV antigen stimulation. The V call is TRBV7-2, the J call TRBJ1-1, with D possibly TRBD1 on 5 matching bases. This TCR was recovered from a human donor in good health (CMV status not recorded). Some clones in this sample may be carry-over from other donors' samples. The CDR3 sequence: CASSLDGRVNTEAFF. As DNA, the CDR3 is TGTGCCAGCAGCTTAGACGGCAGGGTGAACACTGAAGCTTTCTTT.